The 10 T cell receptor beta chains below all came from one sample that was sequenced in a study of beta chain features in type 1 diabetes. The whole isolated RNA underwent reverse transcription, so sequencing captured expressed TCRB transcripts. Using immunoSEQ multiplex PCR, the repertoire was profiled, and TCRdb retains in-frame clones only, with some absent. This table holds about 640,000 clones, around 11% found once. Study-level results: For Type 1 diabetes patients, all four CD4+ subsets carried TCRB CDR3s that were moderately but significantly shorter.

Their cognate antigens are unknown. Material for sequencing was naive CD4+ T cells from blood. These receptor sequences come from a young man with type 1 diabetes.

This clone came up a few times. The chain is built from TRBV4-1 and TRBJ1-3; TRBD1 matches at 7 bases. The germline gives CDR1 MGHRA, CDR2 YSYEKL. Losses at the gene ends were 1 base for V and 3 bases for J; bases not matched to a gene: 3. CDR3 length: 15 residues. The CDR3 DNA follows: TGCGCCAGCAGCCAAGCCGACAGGGATGGAAACACCATATATTTT. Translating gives CASSQADRDGNTIYF.

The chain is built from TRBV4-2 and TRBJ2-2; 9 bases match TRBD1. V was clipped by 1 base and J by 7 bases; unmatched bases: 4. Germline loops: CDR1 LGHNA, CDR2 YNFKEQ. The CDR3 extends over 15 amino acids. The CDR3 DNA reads TGTGCCAGCAGCCAAGGACAGGGGGTGGACGGGGAGCTGTTTTTT. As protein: CASSQGQGVDGELFF.

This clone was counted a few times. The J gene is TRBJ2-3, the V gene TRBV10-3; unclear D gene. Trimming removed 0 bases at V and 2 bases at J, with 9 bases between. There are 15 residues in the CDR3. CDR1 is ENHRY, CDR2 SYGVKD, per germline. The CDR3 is CAISESELPTDTQYF. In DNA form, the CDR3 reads TGTGCCATCAGTGAGTCGGAACTCCCCACAGATACGCAGTATTTT.

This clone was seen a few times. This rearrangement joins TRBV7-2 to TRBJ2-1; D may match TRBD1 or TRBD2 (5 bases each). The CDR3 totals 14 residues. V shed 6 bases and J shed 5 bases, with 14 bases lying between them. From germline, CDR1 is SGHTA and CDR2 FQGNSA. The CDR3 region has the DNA TGTGCCAGCAGTGTCATCGGGGCCAACAATGAGCAGTTCTTC. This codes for CASSVIGANNEQFF.

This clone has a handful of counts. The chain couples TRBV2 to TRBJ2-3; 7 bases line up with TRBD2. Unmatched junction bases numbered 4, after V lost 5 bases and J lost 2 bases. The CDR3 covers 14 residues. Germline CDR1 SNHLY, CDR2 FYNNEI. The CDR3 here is CASSSGVNTDTQYF. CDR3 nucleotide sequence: TGTGCCAGCAGTAGCGGGGTAAACACAGATACGCAGTATTTT.

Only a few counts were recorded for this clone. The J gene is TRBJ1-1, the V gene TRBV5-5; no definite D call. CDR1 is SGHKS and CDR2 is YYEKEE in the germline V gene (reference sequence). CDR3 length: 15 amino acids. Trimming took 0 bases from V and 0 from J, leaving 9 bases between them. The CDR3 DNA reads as TGTGCCAGCAGCTTGGTATCAGCCATGAACACTGAAGCTTTCTTT. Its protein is CASSLVSAMNTEAFF.

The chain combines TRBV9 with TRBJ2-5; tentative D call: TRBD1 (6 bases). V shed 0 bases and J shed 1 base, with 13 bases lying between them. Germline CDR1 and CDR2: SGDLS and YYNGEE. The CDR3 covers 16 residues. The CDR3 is CASSVGVGTSQETQYF. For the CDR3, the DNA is TGTGCCAGCAGCGTAGGGGTGGGGACAAGCCAAGAGACCCAGTACTTC.

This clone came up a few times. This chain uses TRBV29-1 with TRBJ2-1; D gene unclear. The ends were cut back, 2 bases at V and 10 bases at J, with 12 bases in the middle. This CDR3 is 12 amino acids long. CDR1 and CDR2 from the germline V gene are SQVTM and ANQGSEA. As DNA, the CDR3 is TGCAGCGTTGAAAGGAGTATCAGGGAGCAGTTCTTC. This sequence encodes CSVERSIREQFF.

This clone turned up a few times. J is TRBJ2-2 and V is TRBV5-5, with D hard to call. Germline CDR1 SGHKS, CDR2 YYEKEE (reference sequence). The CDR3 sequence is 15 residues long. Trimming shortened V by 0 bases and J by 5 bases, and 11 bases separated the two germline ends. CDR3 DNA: TGTGCCAGCAGCTTGGCGTGGAGCCCTACCGGGGAGCTGTTTTTT. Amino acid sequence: CASSLAWSPTGELFF. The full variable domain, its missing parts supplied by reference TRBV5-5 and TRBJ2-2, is DAGVTQSPTHLIKTRGQQVTLRCSPISGHKSVSWYQQVLGQGPQFIFQYYEKEERGRGNFPDRFSARQFPNYSSELNVNALLLGDSALYLCASSLAWSPTGELFFGEGSRLTVL.

The CDR3 sequence is CASSSRSGVRNEQFF. DNA for the CDR3: TGTGCCAGCAGTTCGCGGAGTGGGGTACGCAATGAGCAGTTCTTC. The rearrangement links TRBV6-1 to TRBJ2-1; no clear D. CDR1 is MNHNS and CDR2 is SASEGT in the germline V gene. The ends were cut back, 5 bases at V and 6 bases at J, with 17 bases in the middle. The CDR3 consists of 15 residues.